This T cell receptor (beta chain) came from a study of read filtering for tumor transcriptome and immune sequencing. Study at large: Patients were 17 male and approximately 14 female, mean age roughly 68 years, range roughly 45 to 85. General observations from the study: About 80% of IR-seq clonotypes had a single read, yet these held around 4% of reads. Correlation between methods rose after single-read clonotypes were removed. The sorted CD138-negative fraction was a mixed bone marrow immune population, not purified T cells.

This clonotype was seen at least ten times. Antigen unknown. Unmatched junction bases numbered 9, after V lost 5 bases and J lost 5 bases. Germline loops: CDR1 SGHRS, CDR2 YFSETQ. This CDR3 has 15 amino acids. The library was built from 400 ng RNA with molecular barcoded adaptors for alpha/delta and beta/gamma chains. MiXCR, applied by TCRdb to the reads, yields one record per CDR3 protein. The sample carries some 40,000 distinct CDR3 sequences, about 12% recorded once. The material sequenced was a population of CD138-negative cells sorted from bone marrow. This clonotype was sampled from a donor at least 40 years old with multiple myeloma. This sequence joins TRBV5-1 and TRBJ1-1, with 10 bases lining up with TRBD1. CDR3 in amino acids: CASRLRGQGFTEAFF. CDR3 DNA: TGCGCCAGCAGACTACGGGGACAGGGGTTTACTGAAGCTTTCTTT.